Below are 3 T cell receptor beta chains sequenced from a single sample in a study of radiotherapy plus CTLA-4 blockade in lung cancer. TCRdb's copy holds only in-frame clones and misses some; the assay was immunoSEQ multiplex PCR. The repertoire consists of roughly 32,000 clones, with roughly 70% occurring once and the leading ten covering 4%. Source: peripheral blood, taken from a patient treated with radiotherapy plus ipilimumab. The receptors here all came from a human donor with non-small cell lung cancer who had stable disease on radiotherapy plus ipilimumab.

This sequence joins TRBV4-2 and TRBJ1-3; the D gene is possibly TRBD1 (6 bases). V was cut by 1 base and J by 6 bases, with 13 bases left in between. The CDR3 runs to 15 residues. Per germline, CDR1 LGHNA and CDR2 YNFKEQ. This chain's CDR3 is CASSQVRGAENTIYF. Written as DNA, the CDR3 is TGTGCCAGCAGCCAAGTCCGGGGGGCCGAAAACACCATATATTTT.

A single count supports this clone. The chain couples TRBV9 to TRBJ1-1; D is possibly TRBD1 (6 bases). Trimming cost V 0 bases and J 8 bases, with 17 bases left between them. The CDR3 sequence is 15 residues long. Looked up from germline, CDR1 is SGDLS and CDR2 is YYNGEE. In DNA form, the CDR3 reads TGTGCCAGCAGCGTAGAAGTTGGTTTGGACAGCGAAGCTTTCTTT. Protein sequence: CASSVEVGLDSEAFF.

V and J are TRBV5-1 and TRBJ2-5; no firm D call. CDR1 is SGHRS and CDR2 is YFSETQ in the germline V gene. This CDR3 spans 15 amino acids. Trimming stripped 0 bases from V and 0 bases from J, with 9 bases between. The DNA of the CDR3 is TGCGCCAGCAGCTTGGAGGTGCCCCACCAAGAGACCCAGTACTTC. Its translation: CASSLEVPHQETQYF.